This record concerns one TCR beta chain sequence. This entry belongs to a study of T cell responses to AZD1222 COVID-19 vaccine. Assay used: immunoSEQ multiplex PCR; TCRdb lists only in-frame clones, some missing. The sample has more than 90,000 clones; roughly 80% are singletons. In germline, CDR1 is SGHNT, CDR2 YYREEE (reference sequence). CDR3 length: 13 amino acids. Trimming removed 1 base from V and 5 bases from J, with 9 bases in between. This TCR derives from an adult who received the AZD1222 COVID-19 vaccine. Here the sequenced sample was peripheral blood, taken 28 days after the second AZD1222 dose. J is TRBJ2-5 and V is TRBV5-4; possibly TRBD2 for D (7 bases). CDR3 sequence: CASSLKGGETQYF. The CDR3 DNA reads TGTGCCAGCAGCTTGAAGGGGGGGGAGACCCAGTACTTC.